This TCR beta chain originates from a study of Ad26.COV2.S vaccination and SARS-CoV-2 variants. Study-wide context: COV1001, an Ad26.COV2.S trial, supplied this vaccine-arm donor.

Concerning this clone itself: Antigen: not known.

Treatment of the sample: some 20 received Ad26.COV2.S at low or high dose, single or two shots; about 5 received placebo; per-sample allocation not given. Sampling was performed 63 days after the first vaccine or placebo injection. The method was immunoSEQ multiplex PCR; TCRdb's version includes in-frame clones alone and lacks a portion of them. The data show hundreds of thousands of clones, 75% to 95% seen once. General study points: Greater spike-specific TCR breadth was seen in vaccine recipients than in placebo recipients. Reportedly, after vaccination the spike-specific CD8+ and CD4+ T cell responses displayed substantial breadth. Recipients of either vaccine or placebo displayed similar breadth of non-spike TCRs.

The receptor comes from a person aged 18-60 years who received the Ad26.COV2.S COVID-19 vaccine or a placebo. Sequenced material: peripheral blood, taken in a trial of Ad26.COV2.S vaccine versus placebo.

CDR3 sequence reads: CASSYLQRGYGYTF. CDR3 in DNA: TGTGCCAGCAGTTACCTCCAGAGAGGCTATGGCTACACCTTC. This chain links TRBV6-5 with TRBJ1-2, with D hard to call. Per germline, CDR1 MNHEY and CDR2 SVGAGI. The CDR3 length is 14 residues. The V end was cut by 2 bases, the J end by 4 bases, with 11 bases between.